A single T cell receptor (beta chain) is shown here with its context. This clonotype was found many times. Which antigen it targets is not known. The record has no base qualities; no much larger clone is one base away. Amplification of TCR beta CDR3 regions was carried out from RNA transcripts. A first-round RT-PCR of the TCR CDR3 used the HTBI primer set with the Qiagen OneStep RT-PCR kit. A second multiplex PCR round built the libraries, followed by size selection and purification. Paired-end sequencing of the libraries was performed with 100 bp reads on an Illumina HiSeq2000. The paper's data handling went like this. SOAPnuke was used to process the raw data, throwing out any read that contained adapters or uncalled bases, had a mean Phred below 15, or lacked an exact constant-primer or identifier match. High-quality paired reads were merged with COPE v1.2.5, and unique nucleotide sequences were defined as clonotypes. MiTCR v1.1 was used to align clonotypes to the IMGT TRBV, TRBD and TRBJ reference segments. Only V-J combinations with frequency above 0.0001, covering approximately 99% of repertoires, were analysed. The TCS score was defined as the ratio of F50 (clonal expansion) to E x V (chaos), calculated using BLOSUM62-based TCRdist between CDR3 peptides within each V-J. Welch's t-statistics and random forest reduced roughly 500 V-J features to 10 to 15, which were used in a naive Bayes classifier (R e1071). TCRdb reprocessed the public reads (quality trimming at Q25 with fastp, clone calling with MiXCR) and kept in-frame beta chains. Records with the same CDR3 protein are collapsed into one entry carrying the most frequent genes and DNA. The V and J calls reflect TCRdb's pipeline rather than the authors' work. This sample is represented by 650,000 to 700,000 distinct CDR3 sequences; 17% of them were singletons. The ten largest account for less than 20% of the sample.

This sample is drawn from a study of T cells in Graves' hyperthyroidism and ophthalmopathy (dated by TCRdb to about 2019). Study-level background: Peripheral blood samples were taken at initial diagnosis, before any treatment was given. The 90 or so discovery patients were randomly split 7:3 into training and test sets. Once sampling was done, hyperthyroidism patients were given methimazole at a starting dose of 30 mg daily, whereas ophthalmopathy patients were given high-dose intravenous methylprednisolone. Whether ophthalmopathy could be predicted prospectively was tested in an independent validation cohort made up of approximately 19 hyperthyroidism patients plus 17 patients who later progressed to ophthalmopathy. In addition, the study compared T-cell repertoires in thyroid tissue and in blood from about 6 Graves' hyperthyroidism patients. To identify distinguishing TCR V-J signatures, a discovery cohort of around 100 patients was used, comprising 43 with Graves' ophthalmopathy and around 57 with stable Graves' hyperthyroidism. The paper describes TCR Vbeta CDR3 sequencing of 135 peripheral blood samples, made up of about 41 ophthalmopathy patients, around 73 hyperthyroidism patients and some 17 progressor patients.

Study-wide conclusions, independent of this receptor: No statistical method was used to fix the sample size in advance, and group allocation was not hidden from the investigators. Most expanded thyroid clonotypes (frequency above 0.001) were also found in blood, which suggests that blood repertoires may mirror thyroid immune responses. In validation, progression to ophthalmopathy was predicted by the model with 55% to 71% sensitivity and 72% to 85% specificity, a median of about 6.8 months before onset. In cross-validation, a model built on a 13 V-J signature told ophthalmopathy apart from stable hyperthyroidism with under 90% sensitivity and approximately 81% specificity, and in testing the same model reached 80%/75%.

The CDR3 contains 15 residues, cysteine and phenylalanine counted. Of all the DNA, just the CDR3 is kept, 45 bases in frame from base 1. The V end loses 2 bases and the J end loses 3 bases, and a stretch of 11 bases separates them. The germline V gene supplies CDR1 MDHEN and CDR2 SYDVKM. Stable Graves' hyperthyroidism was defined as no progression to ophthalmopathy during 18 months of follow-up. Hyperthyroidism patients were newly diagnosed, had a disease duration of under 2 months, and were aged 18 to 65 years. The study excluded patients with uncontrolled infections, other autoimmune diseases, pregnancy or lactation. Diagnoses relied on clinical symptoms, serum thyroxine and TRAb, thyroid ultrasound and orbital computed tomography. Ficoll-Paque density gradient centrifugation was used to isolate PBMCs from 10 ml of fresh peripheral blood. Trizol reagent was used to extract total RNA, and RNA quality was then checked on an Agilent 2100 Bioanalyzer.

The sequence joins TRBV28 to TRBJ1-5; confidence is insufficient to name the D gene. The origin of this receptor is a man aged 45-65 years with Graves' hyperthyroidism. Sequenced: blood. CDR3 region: CASSLGQEYNQPQHF. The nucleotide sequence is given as TGTGCCAGCAGTTTAGGGCAGGAGTACAATCAGCCCCAGCATTTT.